Listed below are T cell receptor beta chains from one sample, sequenced in a study of T cell repertoires in cytomegalovirus infection. TCRdb reanalysed the reads using MiXCR and keeps one entry per CDR3 protein. The repertoire holds about half a million distinct CDR3 sequences, more than 30% seen once, with roughly 15% in the top ten. These receptors are not linked to any known antigen. The material was cultured PBMCs, obtained from culture after CMV antigen stimulation. Receptors were obtained from a human donor in good health (CMV status not recorded). Some clones in this sample may be carry-over from other donors' samples. The CDR3 runs from the conserved cysteine through the conserved F or W. The order of the fields is V gene, J gene, clone size, D gene, CDR3 protein, CDR3 DNA. D genes are given only for firm matches. Size is stated for part of the rows, as once, few or many counts, or as a class when the clone is expanded.

V: TRBV9; J: TRBJ2-3; size: NA; D: TRBD1; CDR3: CASSVGAGGILRADTQYF; DNA: TGTGCCAGCAGCGTAGGGGCAGGGGGCATTCTAAGGGCAGATACGCAGTATTTT
V: TRBV7-9; J: TRBJ1-2; size: few; D: NA; CDR3: CASSFRRGEEGYTF; DNA: TGTGCCAGCAGCTTCCGAAGGGGGGAGGAAGGCTACACCTTC
V: TRBV27; J: TRBJ1-2; size: NA; D: NA; CDR3: CASSLSPSGYGYTF; DNA: TGTGCCAGCAGTCTTTCGCCTAGCGGCTATGGCTACACCTTC
V: TRBV6-2/TRBV6-3; J: TRBJ2-3; size: few; D: TRBD1; CDR3: CASSYEGQGSDTQYF; DNA: TGTGCCAGCAGTTACGAGGGACAGGGATCGGATACGCAGTATTTT
V: TRBV7-2; J: TRBJ2-7; size: many; D: TRBD1; CDR3: CASSLANRGLRLYEQYF; DNA: TGTGCCAGCAGCTTAGCGAACAGGGGGTTAAGGTTATACGAGCAGTACTTC
V: TRBV6-2/TRBV6-3; J: TRBJ2-6; size: few; D: NA; CDR3: CASSWGGANVLTF; DNA: TGTGCCAGCAGTTGGGGGGGGGCCAACGTCCTGACTTTC
V: TRBV7-2; J: TRBJ1-2; size: NA; D: NA; CDR3: CASSPRYTF; DNA: TGTGCCAGCAGCCCCCGCTACACCTTC
V: TRBV5-4; J: TRBJ2-3; size: few; D: TRBD1; CDR3: CASSLGTGARDTQYF; DNA: TGTGCCAGCAGCTTGGGTACAGGGGCGAGAGATACGCAGTATTTT
V: TRBV27; J: TRBJ2-4; size: NA; D: TRBD2; CDR3: CASSLGGSRNIQYF; DNA: TGTGCCAGCAGTCTCGGGGGGAGCAGGAACATTCAGTACTTC
V: TRBV27; J: TRBJ2-7; size: NA; D: TRBD2; CDR3: CASSSGLAGAHEQYF; DNA: TGTGCCAGCAGTTCCGGACTAGCGGGAGCCCACGAGCAGTACTTC
V: TRBV9; J: TRBJ2-1; size: once; D: NA; CDR3: CASSGAPHRDNEQFF; DNA: TGTGCCAGCAGCGGCGCCCCCCACCGCGACAATGAGCAGTTCTTC